The 21 T cell receptor beta chains below come from one sample, sequenced in a study of molecular identifiers for immune sequencing clone quantification. TCRdb re-called the PCR reads with MiXCR, one entry per CDR3 protein. The sample lists hundreds of thousands of distinct CDR3 sequences; 25% were seen once. Sequencing was performed on naive CD8+ T cells from blood, with Jurkat cell RNA spiked in. Documented subset: FACS-sorted CD8+CD4-CCR7+CD45RA+ naive T cells. Every receptor here comes from a human donor in good health. Some libraries in this study had Jurkat cell RNA spiked in.

For this clonotype: The CDR3 carries no conserved terminal phenylalanine or tryptophan, so it likely arises from a read error. This sequence joins TRBV6-6 and TRBJ1-1, with D unresolved. The CDR3 length is 12 residues. Trimming cost V 5 bases and J 5 bases, with 9 bases left between them. Germline assignment: CDR1 MNHNY and CDR2 SVGAGI (reference sequence). DNA for the CDR3: TGTGCCAGCAGTGTAGGGATGACTGAAGCTTTCTGT. Its protein is CASSVGMTEAFC.

This clonotype was observed once. A much larger clonotype is one base distant, so this may be a read error. The rearrangement joins TRBV4-1 to TRBJ2-3, with a weak D call TRBD2 (7 bases). The germline V and J ends were trimmed by 0 bases and 4 bases, with 14 bases remaining between them. Germline CDR1 is MGHRA and CDR2 is YSYEKL. The CDR3 is 16 residues long. The CDR3 bases are TGCGCCAGCAGCCAAGACGGTCTAGGGGGGGCAGATACGCAGTATTTT. Translation: CASSQDGLGGADTQYF.

This clonotype was recorded at least ten times. V is TRBV27 and J is TRBJ1-1; maybe TRBD1 (5 bases). The germline gives CDR1 MNHEY, CDR2 SMNVEV (reference sequence). V shed 4 bases and J shed 8 bases, with 14 bases lying between them. The CDR3 is 13 residues long. The CDR3 region has the DNA TGTGCCAGCAGTTGGGGCAGGGCTGGCGAAGCTTTCTTT. Its translation: CASSWGRAGEAFF.

The V call is TRBV4-1, the J call TRBJ2-7; D gene unclear. The CDR3 has 16 amino acids. Looked up from germline, CDR1 is MGHRA and CDR2 is YSYEKL. V gave up 1 base and J gave up 0 bases, with 13 bases separating them. Here the CDR3 DNA reads TGCGCCAGCAGCCAAGCTAGGGCAGATTTCTCCTACGAGCAGTACTTC. Translated, it gives CASSQARADFSYEQYF.

This chain links TRBV19 with TRBJ2-2; no firm D call. The germline V gene encodes CDR1 LNHDA and CDR2 SQIVND (reference sequence). CDR3 size: 14 residues. V was clipped by 3 bases and J by 3 bases, with 8 bases between them. The CDR3 loop reads CASSISPYTGELFF. CDR3 coding DNA: TGTGCCAGTAGTATTTCCCCTTACACCGGGGAGCTGTTTTTT.

Note on this clonotype: A much larger clone is a single base away; this may be a read error. J is TRBJ2-2 and V is TRBV28; 9 bases agree with TRBD2. This CDR3 is 14 amino acids long. Germline CDR1 MDHEN, CDR2 SYDVKM. Here the CDR3 reads CATGTSLNTGEQFF. In DNA form, the CDR3 reads TGTGCCACCGGGACTAGCCTCAACACCGGGGAGCAGTTTTTT.

This clonotype showed up many times. The rearrangement links TRBV7-6 to TRBJ2-7; 7 bases are shared with TRBD2. V shed 2 bases, J shed 6 bases, and the junction held 4 bases outside the gene matches. CDR3 length equals 13 residues. Germline lookup yields CDR1 SGHVS and CDR2 FNYEAQ. The CDR3 reads CASSLRPGGEQYF. CDR3 in DNA: TGTGCCAGCAGCTTACGCCCGGGAGGCGAGCAGTACTTC.

This clonotype came up many times. The chain employs TRBV12-3 or TRBV12-4 and TRBJ2-3; 16 nucleotides match TRBD2. CDR3 length: 18 amino acids. Unmatched junction bases numbered 4, after V lost 2 bases and J lost 2 bases. CDR3 region: CASSLLGTSGGVTDTQYF. DNA for the CDR3: TGTGCCAGCAGTTTACTCGGGACTAGCGGGGGGGTCACAGATACGCAGTATTTT.

This clonotype has ten or more counts. The V gene is TRBV4-3, the J gene TRBJ1-6; 8 bases match TRBD1. This CDR3 has 15 residues. Per germline, CDR1 LGHNA and CDR2 YSLEER. After removal of 4 bases from V and 10 bases from J, the junction contained 9 bases not matched to a gene. This chain's CDR3 is CASSPWTGSESPLHF. The CDR3 DNA is TGCGCCAGCAGCCCCTGGACAGGGAGTGAATCACCCCTCCACTTT.

This clonotype was observed a few times. The rearrangement joins TRBV11-3 to TRBJ1-4; possibly TRBD1 for D (5 bases). The CDR3 consists of 16 residues. Trimming took 2 bases from V and 4 from J, leaving 14 bases between them. Germline V gene data show CDR1 as SGHNT and CDR2 as YENEEA. The CDR3: CASSLRWGRSNEKLFF. CDR3 DNA: TGTGCCAGCAGCTTACGATGGGGACGGAGTAATGAAAAACTGTTTTTT. Using reference TRBV11-3 and TRBJ1-4 for the parts outside the CDR3, the full variable domain is EAGVVQSPRYKIIEKKQPVAFWCNPISGHNTLYWYLQNLGQGPELLIRYENEEAVDDSQLPKDRFSAERLKGVDSTLKIQPAELGDSAVYLCASSLRWGRSNEKLFFGSGTQLSVL.

This clonotype was seen a few times. The J gene is TRBJ2-1, the V gene TRBV7-9, with 10 nucleotides matching TRBD2. Per the germline V gene, CDR1 is SEHNR and CDR2 is FQNEAQ (reference sequence). The J segment lost 2 bases and the V segment lost 1 base, leaving 2 bases of the junction unmatched. There are 16 residues in the CDR3. The CDR3 loop reads CASSLVAGGTYNEQFF. CDR3 bases: TGTGCCAGCAGCTTAGTAGCGGGAGGTACCTACAATGAGCAGTTCTTC.

Comments on this clonotype: A much larger clone lies a single base off, so this may be a read error. The chain links TRBV2 to TRBJ2-3, with 7 bases identical to TRBD2. The V segment lost 10 bases and the J segment 4 bases; nucleotides outside the gene matches: 11. CDR1 and CDR2 from the germline V gene are SNHLY and FYNNEI. The CDR3 has 14 residues. CDR3 protein: CATWGGRIADTQYF. CDR3 coding DNA: TGTGCCACATGGGGAGGGCGGATCGCAGATACGCAGTATTTT.

This clonotype was seen many times. This chain uses TRBV20-1 with TRBJ1-4; 7 bases line up with TRBD1. The trim removed 3 bases at V and 8 bases at J, leaving 12 bases unmatched. The germline CDR1 and CDR2 sequences are DFQATT and SNEGSKA (reference sequence). The CDR3 loop spans 15 amino acids. This CDR3 is CSARGRTGLEEKLFF. CDR3 nucleotides: TGCAGTGCTAGGGGTCGGACAGGCTTAGAAGAAAAACTGTTTTTT.

This clonotype was recorded a few times. The chain is built from TRBV20-1 and TRBJ2-1, with 11 bases aligning to TRBD2. Looked up from germline, CDR1 is DFQATT and CDR2 is SNEGSKA (reference sequence). V shed 6 bases and J 8 bases; nucleotides not matched to a gene: 9. The CDR3 spans 14 residues. This CDR3 is CSAQPLAGVYEQFF. Here the CDR3 DNA reads TGCAGTGCGCAGCCACTAGCGGGAGTTTATGAGCAGTTCTTC.

This clonotype showed up many times. The chain combines TRBV28 with TRBJ2-3; tentative D call: TRBD2 (5 bases). CDR3 length: 15 residues. V lost 4 bases, J lost 1 base, and 12 bases lay in between. The V gene's germline CDR1 is MDHEN and CDR2 SYDVKM. Here the CDR3 reads CASSSYGERTDTQYF. The CDR3 nucleotides are TGTGCCAGCAGTTCGTACGGGGAGCGCACAGATACGCAGTATTTT.

This chain uses TRBV27 with TRBJ2-7, with 7 bases that match TRBD1. Germline-derived CDR1 and CDR2 are MNHEY and SMNVEV (reference sequence). Trimming at V came to 7 bases and at J to 5 bases, leaving 17 bases not matched to a gene. CDR3 length equals 16 residues. The CDR3 spells CASNTAQGVGANEQYF. CDR3 bases: TGTGCCAGCAACACCGCTCAGGGGGTTGGTGCGAACGAGCAGTACTTC.

Notes on this clonotype: A much larger clone lies one base from this, so it may be a read error. The rearrangement joins TRBV27 to TRBJ2-7, with 10 bases that match TRBD1. CDR1 MNHEY and CDR2 SMNVEV come from the germline V gene (reference sequence). The CDR3 length is 14 residues. V shed 5 bases, J shed 9 bases, and the junction held 10 bases outside the gene matches. The CDR3 sequence: CASSLGQGIGGQYF. CDR3 coding DNA: TGTGCCAGCAGTCTGGGACAGGGGATAGGAGGGCAGTACTTC.

This clonotype appeared a few times. The CDR3 coding sequence is TGTGCCAGCAGTTACGCCATGGACTTTCTTACAGAGACCCAGTACTTC. It specifies CASSYAMDFLTETQYF. V and J are TRBV6-2 or TRBV6-3 and TRBJ2-5, with D perhaps matching TRBD2 (5 bases). This CDR3 comprises 16 residues. V was cut by 2 bases and J by 4 bases, with 17 bases left in between. In germline, CDR1 is MNHEY, CDR2 SVGEGT.

This clonotype was counted many times. V usage is TRBV28 and J usage is TRBJ2-5; 14 bases fit TRBD2. Trimming removed 3 bases from V and 4 bases from J; junction bases left unmatched: 13. The CDR3 is made up of 19 amino acids. The V gene's germline CDR1 is MDHEN and CDR2 SYDVKM. The CDR3 sequence: CASSFPINPGLAGVETQYF. The CDR3 DNA reads TGTGCCAGCAGTTTCCCCATAAACCCGGGACTAGCGGGAGTAGAGACCCAGTACTTC.

Note on this clonotype: The CDR3 does not end in the conserved phenylalanine or tryptophan, so this is likely a read error. The chain is built from TRBV5-3 and TRBJ2-7, with D unclear. TRBV5-3 is sorted into the ORF group, with uncertain function. CDR3 length equals 13 residues. The CDR3 spells CASSFRQTYEQYL. CDR3 nucleotide sequence: TGTGCCAGCAGCTTCAGGCAGACCTACGAGCAGTACCTC.

Only a few counts were recorded for this clonotype. The chain employs TRBV19 and TRBJ2-7; D possibly uses TRBD1 or TRBD2 (5 bases each). V was pared by 3 bases and J by 3 bases, with 15 bases between. Germline loops: CDR1 LNHDA, CDR2 SQIVND (reference sequence). This CDR3 is built from 15 residues. The CDR3 DNA is TGTGCCAGTAGTATCGGGATGGGGCGTCGCTACGAGCAGTACTTC. Translated: CASSIGMGRRYEQYF.